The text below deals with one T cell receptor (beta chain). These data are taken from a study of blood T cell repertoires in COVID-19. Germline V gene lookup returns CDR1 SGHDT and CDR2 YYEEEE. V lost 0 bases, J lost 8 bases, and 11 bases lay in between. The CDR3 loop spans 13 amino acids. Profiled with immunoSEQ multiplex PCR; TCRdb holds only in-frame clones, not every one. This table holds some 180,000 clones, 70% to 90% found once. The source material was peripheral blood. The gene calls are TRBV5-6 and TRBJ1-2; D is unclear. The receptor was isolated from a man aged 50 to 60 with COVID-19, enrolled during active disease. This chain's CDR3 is CASSLVQAKGYTF. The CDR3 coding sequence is TGTGCCAGCAGCTTGGTCCAGGCTAAGGGCTACACCTTC.